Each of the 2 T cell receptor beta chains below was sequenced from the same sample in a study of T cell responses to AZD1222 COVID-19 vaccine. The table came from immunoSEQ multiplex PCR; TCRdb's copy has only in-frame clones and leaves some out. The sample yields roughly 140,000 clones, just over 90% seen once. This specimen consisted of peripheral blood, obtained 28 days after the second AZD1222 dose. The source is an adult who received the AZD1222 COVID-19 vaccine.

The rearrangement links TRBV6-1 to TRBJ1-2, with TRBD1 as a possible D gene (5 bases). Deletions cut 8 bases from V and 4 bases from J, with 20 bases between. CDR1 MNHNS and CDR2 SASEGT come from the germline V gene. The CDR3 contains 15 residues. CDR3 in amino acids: CASRPLGQAPYGYTF. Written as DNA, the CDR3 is TGTGCCAGCCGTCCCCTGGGGCAGGCCCCCTATGGCTACACCTTC.

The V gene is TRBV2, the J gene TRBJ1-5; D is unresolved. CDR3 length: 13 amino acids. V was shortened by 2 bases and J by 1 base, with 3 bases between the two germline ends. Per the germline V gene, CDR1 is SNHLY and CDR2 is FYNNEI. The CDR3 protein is CASSEQSNQPQHF. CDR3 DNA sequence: TGTGCCAGCAGTGAACAGAGCAATCAGCCCCAGCATTTT.